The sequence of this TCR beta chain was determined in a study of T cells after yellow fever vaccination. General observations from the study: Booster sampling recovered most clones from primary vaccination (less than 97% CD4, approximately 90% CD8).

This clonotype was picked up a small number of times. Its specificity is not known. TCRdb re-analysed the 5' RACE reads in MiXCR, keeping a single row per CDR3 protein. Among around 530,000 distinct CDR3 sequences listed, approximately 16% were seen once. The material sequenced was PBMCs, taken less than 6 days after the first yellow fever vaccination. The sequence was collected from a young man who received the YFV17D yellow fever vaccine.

CDR3 bases: TGTGCCAGCAGCCAAGATCAGCACAGGAGAAATCAGCCCCAGCATTTT. Protein: CASSQDQHRRNQPQHF. The J gene is TRBJ1-5, the V gene TRBV4-2; the D gene is possibly TRBD1 (5 bases). The V and J ends lost 0 bases and 4 bases respectively, with 13 bases between them. CDR1 and CDR2 from the germline V gene are LGHNA and YNFKEQ. The CDR3 totals 16 residues.